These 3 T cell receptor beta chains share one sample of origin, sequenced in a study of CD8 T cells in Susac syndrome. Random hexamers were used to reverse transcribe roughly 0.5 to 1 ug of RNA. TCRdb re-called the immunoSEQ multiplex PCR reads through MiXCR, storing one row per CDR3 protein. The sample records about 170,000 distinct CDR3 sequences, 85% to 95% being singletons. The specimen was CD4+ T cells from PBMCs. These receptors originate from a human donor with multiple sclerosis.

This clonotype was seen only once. The CDR3 DNA follows: TGTGCCAGCAGTGAATCTGGGGTGAACACCGGGGAGCTGTTTTTT. It specifies CASSESGVNTGELFF. V and J are TRBV6-1 and TRBJ2-2; D remains unclear. The CDR3 spans 15 residues. With 2 bases removed from V and 1 base from J, the gap between germline ends came to 8 bases. Germline CDR1 MNHNS, CDR2 SASEGT.

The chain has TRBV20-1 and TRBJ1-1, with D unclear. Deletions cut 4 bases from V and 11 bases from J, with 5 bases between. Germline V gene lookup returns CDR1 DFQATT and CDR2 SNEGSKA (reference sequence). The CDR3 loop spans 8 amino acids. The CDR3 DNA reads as TGCAGTGCTATCGGGGCTTTCTTT. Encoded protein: CSAIGAFF.

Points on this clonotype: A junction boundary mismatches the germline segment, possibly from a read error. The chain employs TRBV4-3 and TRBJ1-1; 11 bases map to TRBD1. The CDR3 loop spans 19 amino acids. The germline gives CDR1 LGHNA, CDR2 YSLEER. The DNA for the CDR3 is TGCGCCAGCAGCCAAGCCTCCCCCGGGACAGGGGGAATGAAAACTGAAGCTTTCTTT. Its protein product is CASSQASPGTGGMKTEAFF.